This TCR beta chain was captured by sequencing in a study of shared clonotypes between healthy human individuals. Each replicate PCR on the sorted subsets used around 200 ng DNA (approximately 27,000 T cell genomes). In the study's own analysis: From ImmunoSEQ came sequences covering only the junction and carrying no quality scores, so filtering differed. Some clones are missing from TCRdb's copy, which holds only in-frame ones; the method was immunoSEQ multiplex PCR. V, J and clone size were drawn from that table, and D and trimming were deduced from the DNA. The profile shows some 600,000 clones, about 95% of them singletons. CDR3 size: 15 residues. Germline V gene data show CDR1 as SNHLY and CDR2 as FYNNEI. Trimming cost V 2 bases and J 5 bases; bases outside gene matches: 8. Naive CD8 cells were CD45RO-negative, positively selected for CCR7, excluding terminally differentiated effector memory CD45RA+ cells.

The TCR originated in a woman aged 30 to 39 in good health. The sample consisted of naive CD8+ T cells sorted from blood. The chain links TRBV2 to TRBJ2-7; 8 bases align to TRBD2. DNA for the CDR3: TGTGCCAGCAGTGAACCAGCGGGAGTTTTGAACGAGCAGTACTTC. This encodes CASSEPAGVLNEQYF.